The 5 T cell receptor beta chains listed next were all sequenced from one sample in a study of neurological immune-mediated disorders. MiXCR, applied by TCRdb to the 5' RACE reads, yields one record per CDR3 protein. The table includes tens of thousands of distinct CDR3 sequences, roughly 4.5% detected once. Time point given: longitudinal time-point 3. The sequencing input was PBMCs. The receptors were gathered from a woman in her fifties or sixties with multiple sclerosis.

In this sample, this clonotype turned up many times. The chain couples TRBV20-1 to TRBJ1-5; D gene ambiguous. The CDR3 runs to 14 residues. The V gene lost 7 bases and the J gene lost 0 bases, with 13 bases spanning the gap. Germline values: CDR1 DFQATT, CDR2 SNEGSKA (reference sequence). CDR3 sequence: CSGRLVNSNQPQHF. Here the CDR3 DNA reads TGCAGTGGTCGGCTAGTTAATAGCAATCAGCCCCAGCATTTT.

This clonotype was seen many times. The rearrangement joins TRBV24-1 to TRBJ2-7; 8 bases are a match to TRBD1. Germline V gives CDR1 KGHDR, CDR2 SFDVKD. After removal of 0 bases from V and 7 bases from J, the junction contained 4 bases not matched to a gene. The CDR3 has 14 residues. The CDR3 here is CATSDLTRGQEQYF. CDR3 nucleotides: TGTGCCACCAGTGATTTGACCAGGGGGCAGGAGCAGTACTTC.

There are many counts of this clonotype. The chain couples TRBV28 to TRBJ1-1, with D unclear. Trimming took off 8 bases at V and 7 bases at J, with 20 bases between the two ends. Germline CDR1 MDHEN, CDR2 SYDVKM. CDR3 size: 14 residues. CDR3 coding DNA: TGTGCCAGCTTCCGGCTCCCCCGTGTTGGTGAAGCTTTCTTT. It is translated as CASFRLPRVGEAFF.

Many counts were recorded for this clonotype. This chain uses TRBV5-1 with TRBJ2-7; D remains ambiguous. Trimming took off 3 bases at V and 5 bases at J, with 18 bases between the two ends. Looked up from germline, CDR1 is SGHRS and CDR2 is YFSETQ. The CDR3 has 15 amino acids. CDR3 residues: CASSSGAGWVHEQYF. CDR3 DNA: TGCGCCAGCAGCTCGGGTGCAGGTTGGGTCCACGAGCAGTACTTC. The full variable domain, in which reference TRBV5-1 and TRBJ2-7 provide the parts outside the CDR3, is KAGVTQTPRYLIKTRGQQVTLSCSPISGHRSVSWYQQTPGQGLQFLFEYFSETQRNKGNFPGRFSGRQFSNSRSEMNVSTLELGDSALYLCASSSGAGWVHEQYFGPGTRLTVT.

This clonotype was counted many times. The V and J genes are TRBV12-3 or TRBV12-4 and TRBJ2-2; 8 bases agree with TRBD2. The CDR3 totals 16 residues. The V segment lost 3 bases and the J segment 1 base; nucleotides outside the gene matches: 4. The DNA of the CDR3 is TGTGCCAGCAGTTTGGTCCTAGCGGGGAACACCGGGGAGCTGTTTTTT. Its protein is CASSLVLAGNTGELFF.